The entry below describes one TCR beta chain. Its antigen is not known. The sample belongs to a study of cytomegalovirus exposure and HLA in healthy donors. Notes on the study in general: TCR beta sequences reportedly predicted most subjects' HLA-A and HLA-B alleles accurately.

The CDR3 is 15 residues long. CDR1 MDHEN and CDR2 SYDVKM come from the germline V gene. The trim removed 2 bases at V and 4 bases at J, leaving 3 bases unmatched. Primers for the PCR totalled 60 Vbeta and 13 Jbeta. TCRdb's table, derived via immunoSEQ multiplex PCR, lists solely in-frame clones and lacks some. The table records roughly 86,000 clones, over 50% of them present only once. The sample taken for sequencing was PBMCs. This chain joins TRBV28 and TRBJ2-3, with 10 bases lining up with TRBD1. This receptor was identified in a young man in good health and CMV-seronegative. CDR3 amino acids: CASSLTTGGADTQYF. Here the CDR3 DNA reads TGTGCCAGCAGTTTAACGACAGGGGGCGCAGATACGCAGTATTTT.